A selection of T cell receptor beta chains follows, all from one sample in a study of blood T cell repertoires in COVID-19. The data were produced by immunoSEQ multiplex PCR, yet TCRdb's version contains in-frame clones alone and is incomplete. The sample contains a few hundred thousand clones, 80% to 85% of which appear only once. The sample comprised peripheral blood. The source of these receptors is a person aged 65 to 85 with COVID-19, enrolled during active disease. Both conserved end residues are part of each CDR3. The order of the fields is clone size, J gene, D gene, V gene, CDR3 DNA, CDR3 protein. D genes are given only for firm matches. Expanded clones get a size class; other rows say once, few or many, or leave the size out.

abundance: -; j_gene: TRBJ1-1; d_gene: -; v_gene: TRBV5-4; CDR3nt: TGTGCCAGCAGCTTGTGGGGTCAGGGCACTGAAGCTTTCTTT; CDR3aa: CASSLWGQGTEAFF
abundance: -; j_gene: TRBJ2-7; d_gene: TRBD2; v_gene: TRBV19; CDR3nt: TGTGCCAGTCGGGGCGCTAGCGGGAGCCACGTGGAGCAGTACTTC; CDR3aa: CASRGASGSHVEQYF
abundance: -; j_gene: TRBJ1-6; d_gene: -; v_gene: TRBV3-1/TRBV3-2; CDR3nt: TGTGCCAGCAGCCATTCAGGGAAAAATTCACCCCTCCACTTT; CDR3aa: CASSHSGKNSPLHF
abundance: -; j_gene: TRBJ1-2; d_gene: TRBD1; v_gene: TRBV15; CDR3nt: TGTGCCACCAGCATCGACAGGGACTCGAGTGGTGGCCACACCTTC; CDR3aa: CATSIDRDSSGGHTF
abundance: -; j_gene: TRBJ2-7; d_gene: TRBD2; v_gene: TRBV9; CDR3nt: TGTGCCAGCAGCGTAGCTACGGGGGGTTTTCCCTACGAGCAGTACTTC; CDR3aa: CASSVATGGFPYEQYF
abundance: -; j_gene: TRBJ2-6; d_gene: TRBD1; v_gene: TRBV5-1; CDR3nt: TGCGCCAGTATGACAGGGAATACTAGGACTGGGGCCAACGTCCTGACTTTC; CDR3aa: CASMTGNTRTGANVLTF
abundance: -; j_gene: TRBJ2-7; d_gene: -; v_gene: TRBV7-6; CDR3nt: TGTGCCAGCAGCTTAATCATCGGGGGAACCCCAACCTACGAGCAGTACTTC; CDR3aa: CASSLIIGGTPTYEQYF
abundance: -; j_gene: TRBJ1-5; d_gene: -; v_gene: TRBV30; CDR3nt: TGTGCCTGGAGTGGGGGAGCCCTACAGCCCCAGCATTTT; CDR3aa: CAWSGGALQPQHF
abundance: -; j_gene: TRBJ2-4; d_gene: -; v_gene: TRBV23-1; CDR3nt: TGCGCCAGCAGTCAATCGCTCTCGGGGTTTGCGGGAGCCAAAAACATTCAGTACTTC; CDR3aa: CASSQSLSGFAGAKNIQYF
abundance: -; j_gene: TRBJ2-3; d_gene: TRBD2; v_gene: TRBV24-1; CDR3nt: TGTGCCACCATGGAGACTAGCGGATCCCAAGCAGATACGCAGTATTTT; CDR3aa: CATMETSGSQADTQYF
abundance: -; j_gene: TRBJ1-3; d_gene: -; v_gene: TRBV19; CDR3nt: TGTGCCAGTACCCGGACTAGCTCTGGAAACACCATATATTTT; CDR3aa: CASTRTSSGNTIYF
abundance: -; j_gene: TRBJ2-7; d_gene: -; v_gene: TRBV5-1; CDR3nt: TGCGCCAGCAGCCCGGACATATACGAGCAGTACTTC; CDR3aa: CASSPDIYEQYF
abundance: -; j_gene: TRBJ2-7; d_gene: -; v_gene: TRBV12-2; CDR3nt: TGTGCAAGTCGCTTAGCGTCTCGCGGGGAGGCAGGGGGCTACGAGCAGTACTTC; CDR3aa: CASRLASRGEAGGYEQYF
abundance: -; j_gene: TRBJ1-5; d_gene: TRBD1; v_gene: TRBV19; CDR3nt: TGTGCCAGTAGTATAACCGGGACAGGGGCCCCTAATCAGCCCCAGCATTTT; CDR3aa: CASSITGTGAPNQPQHF
abundance: -; j_gene: TRBJ1-5; d_gene: -; v_gene: TRBV7-2; CDR3nt: TGTGCCAGCAGCCTCAGGGTAGCCCCAAGGACCCAGCATTTT; CDR3aa: CASSLRVAPRTQHF
abundance: -; j_gene: TRBJ1-1; d_gene: -; v_gene: TRBV7-2; CDR3nt: TGTGCCAGCAGCTTACGGAGGGATAGTGAAGCTTTCTTT; CDR3aa: CASSLRRDSEAFF
abundance: few; j_gene: TRBJ2-3; d_gene: -; v_gene: TRBV11-2; CDR3nt: TGTGCCAGCACCCGACGACAGGCAGATACGCAGTATTTT; CDR3aa: CASTRRQADTQYF
abundance: -; j_gene: TRBJ2-5; d_gene: -; v_gene: TRBV3-1/TRBV3-2; CDR3nt: TGTGCCAGCAGCCCGCCTACCGCACTAGCTTGGACCGTTCGAGAGACCCAGTACTTC; CDR3aa: CASSPPTALAWTVRETQYF
abundance: once; j_gene: TRBJ2-7; d_gene: -; v_gene: TRBV14; CDR3nt: TGTGCCAGCAGCCAAGAGTCATTTGGCAGCGAGCAGTACTTC; CDR3aa: CASSQESFGSEQYF
abundance: -; j_gene: TRBJ1-6; d_gene: TRBD1; v_gene: TRBV7-8; CDR3nt: TGTGCCAGCAGCAGGGACAGGGGGTATTCACCCCTCCACTTT; CDR3aa: CASSRDRGYSPLHF
abundance: -; j_gene: TRBJ1-1; d_gene: -; v_gene: TRBV14; CDR3nt: TGTGCCAGCAGCCAAGAGGGGTGGGGGCTCTCTGAAGCTTTCTTT; CDR3aa: CASSQEGWGLSEAFF
abundance: few; j_gene: TRBJ2-1; d_gene: TRBD2; v_gene: TRBV4-3; CDR3nt: TGCGCCAGCAGCCCCCGACTAGCCTCCGGGGATCAGTTCTTC; CDR3aa: CASSPRLASGDQFF